These 30 T cell receptor beta chains originate from one sample sequenced in a study of cytomegalovirus exposure and HLA in healthy donors. PCR was performed using 60 Vbeta and 13 Jbeta primers. Produced via immunoSEQ multiplex PCR; TCRdb's table is partial and in-frame only. The top ten clones hold 3% to 4% of a sample with under 200,000 clones, about 84% of them seen once. The specimen sequenced was PBMCs. The receptor set was obtained from a man aged 50 to 59 in good health and CMV-seronegative.

This clone appeared a few times. The chain is built from TRBV4-2 and TRBJ1-1, with D unresolved. V lost 5 bases and J lost 8, with 9 bases in between. There are 11 residues in the CDR3. The V gene's germline CDR1 is LGHNA and CDR2 YNFKEQ. The chain's CDR3 is CASSNGEEAFF. CDR3 bases: TGTGCCAGCAGCAACGGGGAGGAAGCTTTCTTT.

This chain links TRBV10-3 with TRBJ1-2; TRBD1 matches 10 bases. CDR3 length: 14 amino acids. After removal of 5 bases from V and 4 bases from J, the junction contained 4 bases not matched to a gene. The V gene's germline CDR1 is ENHRY and CDR2 SYGVKD. The CDR3 loop reads CAISPGQGSYGYTF. The CDR3 DNA sequence: TGTGCCATCAGTCCGGGACAGGGGAGCTATGGCTACACCTTC.

This clone was found a few times. The chain combines TRBV7-9 with TRBJ2-1; unclear D gene. V dropped 5 bases and J dropped 5 bases, with 7 bases sitting between them. Germline CDR1 and CDR2: SEHNR and FQNEAQ (reference sequence). The CDR3 runs to 12 residues. The CDR3 bases are TGTGCCAGCAGCCGACGGGACAATGAGCAGTTCTTC. It is translated as CASSRRDNEQFF.

This chain uses TRBV7-9 with TRBJ1-4; 8 nucleotides agree with TRBD1. V lost 5 bases and J lost 3; bases outside the gene matches: 5. Germline V lookup: CDR1 SEHNR, CDR2 FQNEAQ (reference sequence). The CDR3 totals 15 residues. The CDR3 DNA is TGTGCCAGCAGCATCCAACAGGGGGCTAATGAAAAACTGTTTTTT. This encodes CASSIQQGANEKLFF. Supplemented by reference TRBV7-9 and TRBJ1-4, the full variable domain reads DTGVSQNPRHKITKRGQNVTFRCDPISEHNRLYWYRQTLGQGPEFLTYFQNEAQLEKSRLLSDRFSAERPKGSFSTLEIQRTEQGDSAMYLCASSIQQGANEKLFFGSGTQLSVL.

On this clone itself: This CDR3 is also generated by other DNA sequences in the sample. The chain combines TRBV11-2 with TRBJ1-6, with 7 bases aligning to TRBD1. CDR3 length equals 15 residues. Germline CDR1 and CDR2: SGHAT and FQNNGV. With 5 bases clipped from V and 7 bases from J, the junction kept 8 bases outside the gene matches. The DNA for the CDR3 is TGTGCCAGCAGCGTGCCGGGACAGTGGAATTCACCCCTCCACTTT. It yields the protein CASSVPGQWNSPLHF.

The chain employs TRBV7-2 and TRBJ2-3, with TRBD2 as a possible D gene (6 bases). CDR1 is SGHTA and CDR2 is FQGNSA in the germline V gene. V shed 6 bases and J shed 4 bases, with 11 bases lying between them. The CDR3 spans 13 residues. CDR3 protein: CASRPREADTQYF. The CDR3 region has the DNA TGTGCCAGCAGGCCCAGGGAGGCAGATACGCAGTATTTT.

The chain carries TRBV10-2 and TRBJ2-3; 10 nucleotides line up with TRBD2. Germline V CDR1 and CDR2: WSHSY, SAAADI. The CDR3 has 14 amino acids. Trimming cost V 6 bases and J 8 bases; bases outside gene matches: 8. The CDR3 DNA is TGCGCCAGCAGGACTAGCGGGCCCGGGGGTACGCAGTATTTT. The encoded protein is CASRTSGPGGTQYF.

The chain joins TRBV30 to TRBJ2-2, with TRBD2 matching over 8 bases. Germline V gene sequence: CDR1 GTSNPN, CDR2 SVGIG (reference sequence). With V trimmed by 4 bases and J by 9 bases, 4 bases remained unmatched. The CDR3 runs 12 residues. The CDR3 nucleotides are TGTGCCTGGACGGGGGGGGTAAGGGAGCTGTTTTTT. Protein: CAWTGGVRELFF.

The chain carries TRBV18 and TRBJ1-3, with 9 bases aligning to TRBD1. V was pared by 6 bases and J by 7 bases, with 10 bases of the junction left unmatched. Germline loops: CDR1 KGHSH, CDR2 LQKENI. CDR3 length equals 15 residues. Written as DNA, the CDR3 is TGTGCCAGCTCTCGGGACAGGGAGGAATCGAACACCATATATTTT. This sequence encodes CASSRDREESNTIYF.

This clone has a handful of counts. The same CDR3 also results from other DNA sequences found in this sample. J is TRBJ2-3 and V is TRBV7-2, with 9 bases matching TRBD2. The ends lost 1 base at V and 5 bases at J; junction bases unmatched: 7. The CDR3 covers 16 residues. CDR1 SGHTA and CDR2 FQGNSA come from the germline V gene. The CDR3 sequence is CASSLVAGGPGDTQYF. CDR3 coding DNA: TGTGCCAGCAGCTTAGTGGCGGGGGGGCCCGGAGATACGCAGTATTTT.

The CDR3 protein is CASSSGRNSPLHF. The CDR3 nucleotides are TGTGCCAGCTCGTCGGGGAGGAATTCACCCCTCCACTTT. The V gene is TRBV5-8, the J gene TRBJ1-6; D ambiguous. Germline-derived CDR1 and CDR2 are SGHTS and YDEGEE. This CDR3 comprises 13 residues. Trimming stripped 7 bases from V and 7 bases from J, with 12 bases between.

This chain connects TRBV5-4 to TRBJ2-3; the match to TRBD2 covers 9 bases. The CDR3 length is 18 residues. Germline-derived CDR1 and CDR2 are SGHNT and YYREEE (reference sequence). The J segment lost 0 bases and the V segment lost 2 bases, leaving 10 bases of the junction unmatched. CDR3 residues: CASSFYSGGQPSTDTQYF. The CDR3 DNA reads TGTGCCAGCAGCTTCTACAGCGGGGGGCAACCTAGCACAGATACGCAGTATTTT.

V usage is TRBV6-1 and J usage is TRBJ2-3; 7 bases are a match to TRBD1. Trimming took 7 bases from V and 1 from J; bases not matched to a gene: 5. CDR3 size: 14 residues. The germline CDR1 and CDR2 sequences are MNHNS and SASEGT. The CDR3 nucleotides read TGTGCCAGCAAAAACGACAGGGGCACAGATACGCAGTATTTT. Protein product: CASKNDRGTDTQYF.

J is TRBJ1-2 and V is TRBV7-9, with D hard to call. V lost 5 bases, J lost 8 bases, and 9 bases lay in between. Germline V CDR1 and CDR2: SEHNR, FQNEAQ (reference sequence). The CDR3 extends over 11 amino acids. The CDR3 here is CASSPGLGYTF. As DNA, the CDR3 is TGTGCCAGCAGCCCGGGATTAGGCTACACCTTC.

The chain combines TRBV9 with TRBJ2-1; 10 bases map to TRBD2. This CDR3 comprises 16 residues. Germline V lookup: CDR1 SGDLS, CDR2 YYNGEE. The CDR3 protein is CASSQSGGGPGNEQFF. The CDR3 region has the DNA TGTGCGTCAAGCCAGAGCGGGGGGGGCCCGGGGAATGAGCAGTTCTTC.

The chain has TRBV4-2 and TRBJ2-3; TRBD2 is a possible D gene (6 bases). Deletions cut 4 bases from V and 0 bases from J, with 8 bases between. CDR3 size: 14 residues. Germline assignment: CDR1 LGHNA and CDR2 YNFKEQ. The CDR3, as DNA: TGTGCCAGCAGCCCCGGGACTAGCACAGATACGCAGTATTTT. It is translated as CASSPGTSTDTQYF.

V gene TRBV6-5 combines with J gene TRBJ2-2; 7 bases agree with TRBD1. CDR1 and CDR2 from the germline V gene are MNHEY and SVGAGI. V shed 4 bases, J shed 5 bases, and the junction held 7 bases outside the gene matches. The CDR3 extends over 15 amino acids. CDR3 sequence reads: CASSSPGQRTGELFF. Written as DNA, the CDR3 is TGTGCCAGCAGTTCGCCGGGACAGAGGACCGGGGAGCTGTTTTTT.

The table lists this clone with a few counts. V and J are TRBV11-2 and TRBJ2-5; 7 bases agree with TRBD2. The CDR3 runs to 14 residues. V trimming: 5 bases; J trimming: 5 bases; junction bases outside the gene matches: 8. The germline V gene has CDR1 SGHAT and CDR2 FQNNGV. The CDR3 reads CASSRLGAGETQYF. The CDR3 region has the DNA TGTGCCAGCAGCCGACTAGGAGCGGGGGAGACCCAGTACTTC.

CDR3 bases: TGTGCCAGCAGCTTACCTGTCCCGGGACAGGGAACGGGTACTGAAGCTTTCTTT. This codes for CASSLPVPGQGTGTEAFF. This sequence joins TRBV7-9 and TRBJ1-1, with TRBD1 matching 9 bases. The CDR3 has 18 amino acids. CDR1 SEHNR and CDR2 FQNEAQ come from the germline V gene (reference sequence). V dropped 2 bases and J dropped 5; count of bases not matched to a gene: 15.

The table lists this clone with a count of one. This chain uses TRBV5-4 with TRBJ1-1; no clear D gene. With 4 bases removed from V and 3 bases from J, the gap between germline ends came to 10 bases. The CDR3 is made up of 13 amino acids. CDR1 is SGHNT and CDR2 is YYREEE in the germline V gene (reference sequence). The CDR3 is CASSQGRDTEAFF. The CDR3 nucleotides are TGTGCCAGCAGCCAAGGGAGGGACACTGAAGCTTTCTTT.

The CDR3 loop reads CASRKGGGLGEKLFF. For the CDR3, the DNA is TGTGCCAGCAGAAAGGGGGGGGGTCTGGGTGAAAAACTGTTTTTT. The chain links TRBV2 to TRBJ1-4, with a weak D call TRBD1 (6 bases). The germline gives CDR1 SNHLY, CDR2 FYNNEI. V dropped 6 bases and J dropped 7 bases, with 18 bases sitting between them. CDR3 length: 15 amino acids.

About this clone: One end of the junction does not line up with germline, which may come from a read error. The V gene is TRBV7-9, the J gene TRBJ1-6, with unresolved D. This CDR3 region has 15 residues. Germline V gives CDR1 SEHNR, CDR2 FQNEAQ (reference sequence). In DNA, the CDR3 is TGTTCCAGCAGCTTGTCGGGAGGTCTAGATTCACCCCTCCACTTT. Protein sequence: CSSSLSGGLDSPLHF. The full variable domain, in which reference TRBV7-9 and TRBJ1-6 provide the parts outside the CDR3, is DTGVSQNPRHKITKRGQNVTFRCDPISEHNRLYWYRQTLGQGPEFLTYFQNEAQLEKSRLLSDRFSAERPKGSFSTLEIQRTEQGDSAMYLCSSSLSGGLDSPLHFGNGTRLTVT.

Only a few counts were recorded for this clone. The chain combines TRBV6-5 with TRBJ1-4, with TRBD1 identical over 9 bases. This CDR3 has 14 amino acids. Germline V gene lookup returns CDR1 MNHEY and CDR2 SVGAGI. V lost 6 bases to trimming and J lost 4 bases; unmatched junction nucleotides: 3. DNA for the CDR3: TGTGCCAGCAGCCGGGACAGGGATAATGAAAAACTGTTTTTT. Translation: CASSRDRDNEKLFF.

V is TRBV5-6 and J is TRBJ2-7; 8 bases fit TRBD2. This CDR3 contains 16 residues. Germline V CDR1 and CDR2: SGHDT, YYEEEE. With V trimmed by 4 bases and J by 4 bases, 13 bases remained unmatched. The CDR3 is CASSPGGGTLTYEQYF. The CDR3 coding sequence is TGTGCCAGCAGCCCCGGGGGGGGGACTTTAACTTACGAGCAGTACTTC. Complete variable domain (other parts from reference TRBV5-6 and TRBJ2-7): DAGVTQSPTHLIKTRGQQVTLRCSPKSGHDTVSWYQQALGQGPQFIFQYYEEEERQRGNFPDRFSGHQFPNYSSELNVNALLLGDSALYLCASSPGGGTLTYEQYFGPGTRLTVT.

As to this clone: Other DNA variants within this sample encode the same CDR3. This chain links TRBV7-9 with TRBJ1-3, with TRBD1 matching over 7 bases. Trimming took 6 bases from V and 0 from J; bases not matched to a gene: 2. CDR3 length: 14 residues. CDR1 is SEHNR and CDR2 is FQNEAQ in the germline V gene (reference sequence). The DNA of the CDR3 is TGTGCCAGCAGTTGGGACAGCTCTGGAAACACCATATATTTT. Translating it yields CASSWDSSGNTIYF.

This clone showed up just a few times. The V call is TRBV6-4, the J call TRBJ2-1, with 12 bases that match TRBD2. Germline V lookup: CDR1 MRHNA, CDR2 SNTAGT. V was pared by 0 bases and J by 6 bases, with 0 bases of the junction left unmatched. The CDR3 consists of 15 residues. The CDR3: CASSDSTSGSNEQFF. For the CDR3, the DNA is TGTGCCAGCAGTGACTCGACTAGCGGGAGCAATGAGCAGTTCTTC.

The gene calls are TRBV7-9 and TRBJ1-3; 7 bases map to TRBD1. This CDR3 spans 15 amino acids. Germline V gene sequence: CDR1 SEHNR, CDR2 FQNEAQ (reference sequence). J was trimmed by 7 bases and V by 3 bases; bases with no gene match: 9. The CDR3 loop is CASSFISRGSNTIYF. The CDR3 DNA follows: TGTGCCAGCAGCTTTATCAGCAGGGGGTCTAACACCATATATTTT.

The chain joins TRBV12-5 to TRBJ2-2; TRBD1 agrees at 8 bases. J gave up 4 bases and V 2 bases, and 9 bases lay outside the gene matches. CDR3 length: 17 residues. CDR1 is LGHNT and CDR2 is FRNRAP in the germline V gene. The CDR3 here is CASGLSRGPSVTGELFF. CDR3 nucleotides: TGTGCTAGTGGTTTGAGCAGGGGGCCTTCGGTCACCGGGGAGCTGTTTTTT.

This chain joins TRBV18 and TRBJ2-2, with D unclear. V was cut by 5 bases and J by 4 bases, with 17 bases left in between. The CDR3 covers 16 residues. CDR1 is KGHSH, CDR2 LQKENI, per germline. Here the CDR3 DNA reads TGTGCCAGCTCAGATTTGACCGAGGCCGGCACCGGGGAGCTGTTTTTT. Protein sequence: CASSDLTEAGTGELFF.

This clone occurred a few times. The chain uses TRBV19 and TRBJ2-7; D is possibly TRBD2 (5 bases). From germline, CDR1 is LNHDA and CDR2 SQIVND (reference sequence). This CDR3 contains 13 residues. V was pared by 6 bases and J by 3 bases, with 12 bases between. The CDR3 loop reads CASRLSGGYEQYF. The CDR3 nucleotides are TGTGCCAGTAGACTCTCCGGAGGCTACGAGCAGTACTTC.